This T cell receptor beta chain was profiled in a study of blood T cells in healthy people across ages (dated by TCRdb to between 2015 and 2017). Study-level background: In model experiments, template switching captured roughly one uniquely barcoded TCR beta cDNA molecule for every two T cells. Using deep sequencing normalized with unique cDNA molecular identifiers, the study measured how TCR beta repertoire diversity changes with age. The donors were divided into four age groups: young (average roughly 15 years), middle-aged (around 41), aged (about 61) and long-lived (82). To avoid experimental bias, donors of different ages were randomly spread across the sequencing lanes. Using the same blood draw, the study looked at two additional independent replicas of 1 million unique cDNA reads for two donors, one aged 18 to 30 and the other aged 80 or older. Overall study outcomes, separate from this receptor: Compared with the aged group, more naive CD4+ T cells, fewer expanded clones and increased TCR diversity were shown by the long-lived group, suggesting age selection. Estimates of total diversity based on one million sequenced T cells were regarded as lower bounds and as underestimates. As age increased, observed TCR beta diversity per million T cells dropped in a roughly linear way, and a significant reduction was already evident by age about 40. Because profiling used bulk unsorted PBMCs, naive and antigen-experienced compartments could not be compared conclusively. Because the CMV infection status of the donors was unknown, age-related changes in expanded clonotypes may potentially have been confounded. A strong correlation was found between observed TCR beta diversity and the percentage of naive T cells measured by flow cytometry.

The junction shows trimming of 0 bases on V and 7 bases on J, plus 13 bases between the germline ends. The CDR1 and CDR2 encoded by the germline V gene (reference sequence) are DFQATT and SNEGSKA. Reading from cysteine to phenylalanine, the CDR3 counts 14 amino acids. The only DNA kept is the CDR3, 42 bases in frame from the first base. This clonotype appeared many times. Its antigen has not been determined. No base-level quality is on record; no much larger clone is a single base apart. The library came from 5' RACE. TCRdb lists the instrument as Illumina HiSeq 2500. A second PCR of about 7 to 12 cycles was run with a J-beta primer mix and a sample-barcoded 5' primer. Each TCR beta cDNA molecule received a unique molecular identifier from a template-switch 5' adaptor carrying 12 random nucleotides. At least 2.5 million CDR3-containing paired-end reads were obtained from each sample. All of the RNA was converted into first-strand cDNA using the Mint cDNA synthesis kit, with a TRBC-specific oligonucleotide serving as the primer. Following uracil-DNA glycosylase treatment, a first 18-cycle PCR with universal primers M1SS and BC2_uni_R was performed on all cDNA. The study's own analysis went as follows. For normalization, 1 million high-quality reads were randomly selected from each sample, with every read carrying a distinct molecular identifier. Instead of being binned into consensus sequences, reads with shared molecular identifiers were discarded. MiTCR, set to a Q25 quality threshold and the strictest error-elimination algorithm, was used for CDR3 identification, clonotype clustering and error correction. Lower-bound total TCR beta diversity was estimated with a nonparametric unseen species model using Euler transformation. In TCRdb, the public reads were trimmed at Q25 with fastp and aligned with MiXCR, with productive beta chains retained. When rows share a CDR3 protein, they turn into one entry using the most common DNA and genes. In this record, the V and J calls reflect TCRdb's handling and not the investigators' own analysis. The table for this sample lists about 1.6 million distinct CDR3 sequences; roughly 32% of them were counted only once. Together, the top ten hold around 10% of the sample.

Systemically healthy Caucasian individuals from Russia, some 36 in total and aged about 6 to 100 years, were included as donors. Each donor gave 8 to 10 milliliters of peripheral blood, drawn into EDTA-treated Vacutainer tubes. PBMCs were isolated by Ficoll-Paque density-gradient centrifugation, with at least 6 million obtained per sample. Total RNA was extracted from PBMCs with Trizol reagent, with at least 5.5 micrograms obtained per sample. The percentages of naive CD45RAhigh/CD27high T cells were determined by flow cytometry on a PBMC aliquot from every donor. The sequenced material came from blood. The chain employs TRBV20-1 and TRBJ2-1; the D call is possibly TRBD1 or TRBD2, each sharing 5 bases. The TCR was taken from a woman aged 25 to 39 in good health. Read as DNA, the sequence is TGCAGTGCTAGAGATCCGCAGGGACGGAATGAGCAGTTCTTC. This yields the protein CSARDPQGRNEQFF.